This TCR beta chain was retrieved from a study of shared clonotypes between healthy human individuals. As for the study in general: In total, the donors were a couple of women and a few men aged 18 to 49.

The assay was immunoSEQ multiplex PCR, and TCRdb's table has in-frame clones only and misses some. The repertoire holds some 2.3 million clones, with just over 90% as singletons. The study, taken as a whole, reports: The genetic and exposure-history diversity represented was limited by few donors.

V lost 3 bases, J lost 6 bases, and 11 bases lay in between. This CDR3 has 13 amino acids. Per the germline V gene, CDR1 is MDHEN and CDR2 is SYDVKM. Turning to this clone: The antigen is not known.

This clonotype was obtained from a man in his late teens or twenties in good health. Some clones in this sample may be carry-over from other donors' samples. The chain combines TRBV28 with TRBJ1-2; D possibly corresponds to TRBD1 (5 bases). Material for sequencing was naive CD4+ T cells from PBMCs. Subset meaning: CD45RA+ positively selected. Written as DNA, the CDR3 is TGTGCCAGCAGTTTTTCGGCAGGGCATGGCTACACCTTC. Protein sequence: CASSFSAGHGYTF.